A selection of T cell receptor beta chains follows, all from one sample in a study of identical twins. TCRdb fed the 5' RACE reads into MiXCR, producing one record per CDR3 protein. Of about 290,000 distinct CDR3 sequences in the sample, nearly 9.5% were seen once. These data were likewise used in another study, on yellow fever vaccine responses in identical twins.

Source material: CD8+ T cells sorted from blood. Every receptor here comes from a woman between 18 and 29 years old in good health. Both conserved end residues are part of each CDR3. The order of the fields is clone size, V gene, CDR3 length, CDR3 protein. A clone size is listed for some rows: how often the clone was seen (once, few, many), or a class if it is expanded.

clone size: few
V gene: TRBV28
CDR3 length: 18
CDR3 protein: CASSGRLRTRPGTDTQYF

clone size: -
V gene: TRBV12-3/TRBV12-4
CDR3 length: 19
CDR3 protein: CASSLRAFEGGTDTGELFF

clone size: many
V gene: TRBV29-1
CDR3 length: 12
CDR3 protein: CSVGSGGHEQYF

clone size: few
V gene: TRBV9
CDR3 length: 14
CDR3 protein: CASSPSGTGYEQYF

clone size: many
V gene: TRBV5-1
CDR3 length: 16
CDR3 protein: CASSLERQVTKETQYF

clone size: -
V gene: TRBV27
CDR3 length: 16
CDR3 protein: CASSLSAFGTGGEQYF

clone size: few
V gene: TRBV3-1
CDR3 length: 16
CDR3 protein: CASSHLASGQFYEQYF

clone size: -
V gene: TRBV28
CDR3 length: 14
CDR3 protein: CASSLYGGFYEQYF

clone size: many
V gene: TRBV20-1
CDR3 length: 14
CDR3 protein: CSASGLQSYNEQFF

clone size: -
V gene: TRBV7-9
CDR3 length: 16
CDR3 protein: CASSLLGGAAYNEQFF

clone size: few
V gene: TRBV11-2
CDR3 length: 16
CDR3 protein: CASSLDLQSGSYEQYF

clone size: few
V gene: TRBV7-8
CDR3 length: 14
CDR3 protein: CASSLRGQGYEQYF

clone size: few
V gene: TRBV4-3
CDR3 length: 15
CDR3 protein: CASSQEDVRSGEAFF

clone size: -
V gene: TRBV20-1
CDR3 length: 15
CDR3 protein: CSASKSQAGDNVLTF

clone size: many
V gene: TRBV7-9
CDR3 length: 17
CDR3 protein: CASSPMPRAGKNNEQFF

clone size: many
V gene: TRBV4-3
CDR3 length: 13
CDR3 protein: CASSQDRNYEQYF

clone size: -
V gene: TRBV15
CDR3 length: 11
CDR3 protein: CATKGNSPLHF

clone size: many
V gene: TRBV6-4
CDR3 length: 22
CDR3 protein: CATKWPGQGFSSGKENYNEQFF

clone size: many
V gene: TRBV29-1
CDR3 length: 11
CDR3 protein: CSVGFGNTIYF

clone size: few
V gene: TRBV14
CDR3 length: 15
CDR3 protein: CASSPLTANSYEQYF

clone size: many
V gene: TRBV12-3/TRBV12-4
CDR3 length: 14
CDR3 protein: CASSSRLASYEQYF

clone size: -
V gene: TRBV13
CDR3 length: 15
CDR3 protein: CASSLGPQSNTEAFF

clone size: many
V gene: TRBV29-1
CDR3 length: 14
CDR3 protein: CSVPQTGGSTEAFF

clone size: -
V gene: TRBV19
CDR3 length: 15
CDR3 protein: CASSIFGGRAYEQYF

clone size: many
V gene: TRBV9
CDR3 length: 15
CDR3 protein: CASSDRDKSTDTQYF

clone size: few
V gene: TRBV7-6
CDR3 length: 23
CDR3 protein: CASSLATGTGLLAGEDDTGELFF

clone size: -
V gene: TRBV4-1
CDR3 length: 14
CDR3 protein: CASSQDTLGYEQYF

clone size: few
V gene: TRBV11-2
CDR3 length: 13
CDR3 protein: CASSPNSQETQYF

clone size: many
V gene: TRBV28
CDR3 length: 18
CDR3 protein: CASSSATSGGPSTDTQYF

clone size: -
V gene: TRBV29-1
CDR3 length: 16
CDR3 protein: CSVEDRYRGGTGELFF

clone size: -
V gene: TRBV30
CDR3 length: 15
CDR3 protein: CAWSVLAGRGSEQFF

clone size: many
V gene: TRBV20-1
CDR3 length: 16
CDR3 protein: CSARDEGSTSWREQYF

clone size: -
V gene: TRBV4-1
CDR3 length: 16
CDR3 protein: CASSQLTGGPLGEQYF

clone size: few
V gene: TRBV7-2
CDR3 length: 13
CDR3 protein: CASSLYTYNEQFF

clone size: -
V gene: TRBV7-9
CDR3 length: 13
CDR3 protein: CASSNGQNTEAFF

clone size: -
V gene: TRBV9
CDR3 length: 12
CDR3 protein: CASSGTGEGYTF

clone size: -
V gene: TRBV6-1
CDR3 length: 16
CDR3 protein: CASSSTGTGNYNEQFF

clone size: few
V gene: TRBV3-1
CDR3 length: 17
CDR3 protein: CASSQALAGTLGDTQYF

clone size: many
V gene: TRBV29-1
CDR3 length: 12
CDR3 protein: CSVARQSNEQFF

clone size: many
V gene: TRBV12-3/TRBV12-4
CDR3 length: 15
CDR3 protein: CASSLRLAGWETQYF

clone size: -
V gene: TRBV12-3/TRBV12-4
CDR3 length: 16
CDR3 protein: CASIGSGTGNYNEQFF

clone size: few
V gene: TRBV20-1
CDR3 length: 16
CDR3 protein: CSARDLSGGLYNEQFF

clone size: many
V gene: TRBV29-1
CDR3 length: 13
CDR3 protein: CSVVGASSATQYF

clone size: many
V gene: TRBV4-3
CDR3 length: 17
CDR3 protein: CASSQPLADSSYNEQFF

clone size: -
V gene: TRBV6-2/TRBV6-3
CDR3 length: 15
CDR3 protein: CASSYAPDRGQPQHF

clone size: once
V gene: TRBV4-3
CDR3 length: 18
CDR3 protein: CASSQDRGNGLLSDTQYF

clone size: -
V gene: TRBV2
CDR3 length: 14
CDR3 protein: CASSGNRSPYEQYF

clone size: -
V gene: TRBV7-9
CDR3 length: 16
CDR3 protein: CASSPRGLPSHNEQFF

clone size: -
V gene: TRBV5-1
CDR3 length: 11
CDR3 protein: CASATGKEQYF

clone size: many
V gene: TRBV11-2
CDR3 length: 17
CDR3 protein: CASSSPGASGNTGELFF

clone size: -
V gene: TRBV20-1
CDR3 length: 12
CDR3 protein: CSARDGLQPQHF

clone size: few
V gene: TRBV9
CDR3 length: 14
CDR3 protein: CASSVEEGAVKQYF

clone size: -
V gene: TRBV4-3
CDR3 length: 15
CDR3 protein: CASSLFRDLSYEQYF

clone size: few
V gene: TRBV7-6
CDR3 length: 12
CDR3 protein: CASSLYGIEQYF